The subject of this entry is one TCR beta chain. No antigen is known for it. Trimming took 7 bases from V and 1 from J, leaving 11 bases between them. This CDR3 region has 14 residues. Germline-derived CDR1 and CDR2 are MNHEY and SVGAGI. The sample is drawn from a study of cytomegalovirus exposure and HLA in healthy donors. Background on the study: Across 300 to 400 genotyped donors, around 80% landed in the Caucasian-associated ancestry cluster. Whole-study findings and limits: Presence/absence analysis assumed near-uniform sequencing depth across donors.

This PCR relied on a set of 60 Vbeta primers and 13 Jbeta primers. Sequencing used immunoSEQ multiplex PCR; TCRdb keeps in-frame clones, though not all of them. Of under 150,000 clones listed, less than 80% are singletons. The rearrangement uses TRBV6-5 and TRBJ1-5; unclear D gene. Specimen: PBMCs. This clonotype was sampled from a female donor in good health and CMV-seropositive. The CDR3 loop is CASTTRGSNQPQHF. In DNA, the CDR3 is TGTGCCAGCACCACCCGCGGGAGCAATCAGCCCCAGCATTTT.